This TCR beta chain was identified during a study of T cell repertoires in cytomegalovirus infection. Study-wide context: Carrying CMV and the relevant HLA type showed in public TCR beta signatures.

Points from the study as a whole: What dominated the ex vivo response were HLA-C-restricted CMV-specific TCR beta clonotypes. The cumulative frequency of public TCR beta families identified carriers of CMV plus the relevant HLA.

This clonotype was counted between two and nine times. Its antigen remains unidentified. There are 16 residues in the CDR3. V gave up 2 bases and J gave up 0 bases, with 11 bases separating them. CDR1 MNHEY and CDR2 SMNVEV come from the germline V gene (reference sequence). Each CDR3 protein gets one entry after TCRdb re-called the reads with MiXCR. The sample includes about 490,000 distinct CDR3 sequences, approximately 16% of them seen just once. This rearrangement joins TRBV27 to TRBJ2-4; possibly TRBD2 for D (6 bases). This TCR derives from a human donor in good health (CMV status not recorded). Some clones in this sample may be carry-over from other donors' samples. The specimen sequenced was CD8+ T cells from PBMCs. CDR3 bases: TGTGCCAGCAGTTTAAGGAGGGGTTTAGCCAAAAACATTCAGTACTTC. It encodes CASSLRRGLAKNIQYF.